The clone carrying this TCR beta chain has a count of ten or more. The sample is drawn from a study of T-cell reconstitution after alpha-beta-depleted transplantation in children. As it was prepared, the TCRbeta library received unique molecular identifiers. Each CDR3 protein gets one entry after TCRdb re-called the PCR reads with MiXCR. In the table there are hundreds of thousands of distinct CDR3 sequences, roughly 15% of which are singletons. The CDR3 has 17 amino acids. Trimming shortened V by 0 bases and J by 5 bases, and 22 bases separated the two germline ends. CDR1 and CDR2 from the germline V gene are DFQATT and SNEGSKA (reference sequence).

The chain has TRBV20-1 and TRBJ1-1; tentative D call: TRBD1 (5 bases). The TCR sequence derives from a human donor who donated a stem cell graft to a child with acute myeloid leukemia. The specimen was PBMCs from the stem cell graft donor, collected from the stem cell graft. The CDR3 sequence is CSARDLFGYRDRTEAFF. DNA of the CDR3: TGCAGTGCTAGAGATCTTTTTGGGTATCGGGACCGGACTGAAGCTTTCTTT.